This T cell receptor beta chain was recorded in a study of shared clonotypes between healthy human individuals. Samples underwent the assay at deep level. Sequencing was performed with immunoSEQ multiplex PCR; in TCRdb, only in-frame clones are kept and a portion is missing. There are 900,000 to 1,200,000 clones in the sample; about 84% occur only once, and 0.6% to 0.7% lies in the top ten. General study results and limits: Across subsets, estimated richness was generally greater for naive than for memory populations.

Trimming shortened V by 0 bases and J by 9 bases, and 15 bases separated the two germline ends. This CDR3 has 14 residues. Per the germline V gene, CDR1 is SGHRS and CDR2 is YFSETQ. Healthy HIV-negative adults without recent acute infections or vaccinations served as donors. For this clone: Its antigen is not known.

The TCR comes from a man between 18 and 29 years old in good health. Some clones in this sample may be carry-over from other donors' samples. The sample taken for sequencing was memory CD4+ T cells from PBMCs. The subset denotes: CD45RA-negative fraction. The gene calls are TRBV5-1 and TRBJ2-5; D gene uncertain. DNA of the CDR3: TGCGCCAGCAGCTTGGGCCCTCTTCCCCCGTCCCAGTACTTC. Residues: CASSLGPLPPSQYF.